This T cell receptor beta chain appears in the sequencing data of a study of cytomegalovirus exposure and HLA in healthy donors. 13 Jbeta primers and 60 Vbeta primers were used for the PCR. Sequenced by immunoSEQ multiplex PCR; TCRdb stores in-frame clones only, minus some. The sample lists about 160,000 clones, approximately 86% seen once, with almost 2% in the top ten. Trimming removed 5 bases from V and 5 bases from J, with 16 bases in between. The germline V gene has CDR1 SGHVS and CDR2 FNYEAQ. The CDR3 is made up of 14 amino acids. The material sequenced was PBMCs. V usage is TRBV7-6 and J usage is TRBJ2-7; D gene ambiguous. The clonotype comes from a woman aged 18 to 35 in good health and CMV-seronegative. DNA for the CDR3: TGTGCCAGCAGCCCCCACGTGGCCCATGACGAGCAGTACTTC. Translating it yields CASSPHVAHDEQYF.